This T cell receptor (beta chain) was recovered during a study of shared clonotypes between healthy human individuals (TCRdb year 2020). Study-wide context: The cohort comprised two women and a few men aged 18 to 49 years. Leukapheresis yielded between about 0.9 and 9 billion PBMCs per donor. To estimate repertoire size and how much clonotypes are shared between individuals, the study performed deep sequencing of blood TCR repertoires from a handful of healthy adults. Libraries were prepared and TCR repertoires were sequenced by different laboratories using diverse techniques, in order to increase sequencing depth and limit assay-specific biases. Points the paper makes about the study in general: Based on pairwise subsampling, the degree of clonotype sharing among donors was expected to be affected by sequencing depth. Because the study included a small number of donors, the genetic and exposure-history diversity represented was limited. Sampling was restricted to blood, and TCR repertoires in tissues likely differ from the TCR repertoires found in blood.

TCR CDR3 regions were amplified from genomic DNA by multiplex PCR using the deep immunoSEQ assay. Extracted genomic DNA from each cell subset was spread evenly across all wells of several immunoSEQ 96-well plates, with each plate serving as a replicate. For unsorted PBMC, each replicate PCR was loaded with approximately 330 ng genomic DNA, equivalent to some 27,000 T cell genomes. Genomic DNA from unsorted PBMC was sequenced over ten immunoSEQ deep assay plates. The purified libraries were quantified using a Qubit 3.0 fluorometer, sized with a Bioanalyzer 2100, and then quantified again using the KAPA Library Quantification kit. Every immunoSEQ 96-well plate was sequenced on a dedicated single-read 150-cycle Illumina NextSeq 550 flow cell. The original pipeline was this. Because the immunoSEQ output held only junctional sequences and lacked quality scores, the filtering could not match the filtering applied to full-length reads. To assign V/J genes and CDR3, sequences were annotated using PyIR, a Python wrapper for IgBLAST v1.9, with IMGT germline references. Reads were removed for weak V/J assignments (E-value above 1e-6), missing CDR3, stop codons, out-of-frame junctions, or ambiguous translated residues. V3J clonotypes were defined by identical inferred V gene, J gene, and CDR3 amino acid sequence. Percentage overlap between repertoires was computed as shared unique clonotypes divided by the size of the smaller repertoire. RTK rarefaction, the Chao1 estimator, and Recon v2.1 estimates of unobserved clonotypes were used to assess repertoire richness. TCRdb mirrors the immuneACCESS table, restricted to in-frame sequences. Some clones are absent from its copies; in checked studies, under half trace to an unresolved V gene, and the reason for the others is unknown. Clone size and the V and J calls come from that table; the DNA yielded D and trimming. The sample yields about 520,000 clones; 78% were counted once. The top ten constitute approximately 12% of the sample.

The CDR3 spans 12 residues, from the cysteine through the phenylalanine. Here the CDR3 DNA is all that survives: 36 bases in frame from base 1. Trimming takes 5 bases from V and 12 bases from J, and the germline ends sit 16 bases apart. CDR1 SGHTA and CDR2 FQGNSA were looked up in the germline V gene. To note about this clone: The antigen it recognizes is unknown. No base quality information exists; no much larger clone differs at one position.

Healthy HIV-negative adults with no recently reported acute infections or vaccinations were included as donors. All donors were Caucasian adults living in Nashville, Tennessee, USA. In the unsorted samples, approximately 85 million PBMCs were counted, and genomic DNA was extracted using the QIAamp DNA Blood Mini kit. Blood was obtained by leukapheresis, after which PBMCs were separated by Ficoll-Histopaque density gradient centrifugation and cryopreserved in liquid nitrogen vapor phase. This receptor chain uses TRBV7-2 and TRBJ2-5; the D region may be TRBD1 or TRBD2, each matching 6 bases equally. This sequence was found in a woman between 40 and 55 years old in good health. Some clones in this sample may be carry-over from other donors' samples. Material: PBMCs. The CDR3 region: CASSGDSGAKYF. DNA sequence: TGTGCCAGCAGCGGAGACTCGGGGGCAAAGTACTTC.